This T cell receptor beta chain was recovered during a study of blood T cell repertoires in COVID-19. Study summary: Italy, Spain and the United States were the sources of the convalescent and acute COVID-19 samples. PBMCs, B-cell-depleted T cells, or T cells provided the cDNA or gDNA that made up the material.

V gave up 4 bases and J gave up 7 bases; unmatched junction bases: 14. Per the germline V gene, CDR1 is SGHRS and CDR2 is YFSETQ. The CDR3 is 15 residues long. Libraries were prepared by immunoSEQ multiplex PCR; TCRdb keeps only in-frame clonotypes and omits some of them. The table shows just under 300,000 clones, with more than 85% occurring only once. V is TRBV5-1 and J is TRBJ2-7, with 7 nucleotides matching TRBD1. This TCR came from a man between 65 and 80 years old with acute or convalescent COVID-19. The specimen sequenced was peripheral blood. This CDR3 reads CASSPGGDRYSEQYF. The CDR3 DNA is TGCGCCAGCAGCCCCGGTGGGGACAGATATAGTGAGCAGTACTTC. Full variable domain (rest looked up from reference TRBV5-1 and TRBJ2-7): KAGVTQTPRYLIKTRGQQVTLSCSPISGHRSVSWYQQTPGQGLQFLFEYFSETQRNKGNFPGRFSGRQFSNSRSEMNVSTLELGDSALYLCASSPGGDRYSEQYFGPGTRLTVT.